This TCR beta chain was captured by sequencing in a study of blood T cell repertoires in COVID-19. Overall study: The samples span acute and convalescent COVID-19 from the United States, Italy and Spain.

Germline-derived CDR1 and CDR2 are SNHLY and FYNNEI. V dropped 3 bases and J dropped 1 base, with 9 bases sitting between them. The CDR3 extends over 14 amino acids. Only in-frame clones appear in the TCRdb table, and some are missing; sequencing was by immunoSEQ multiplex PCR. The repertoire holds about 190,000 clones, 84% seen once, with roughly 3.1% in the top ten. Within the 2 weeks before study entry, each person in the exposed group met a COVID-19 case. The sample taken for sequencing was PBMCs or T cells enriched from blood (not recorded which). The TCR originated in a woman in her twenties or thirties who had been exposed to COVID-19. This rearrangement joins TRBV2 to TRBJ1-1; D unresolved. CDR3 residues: CASSDSVPNTEAFF. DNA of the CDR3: TGTGCCAGCAGTGATTCGGTGCCGAACACTGAAGCTTTCTTT.